A single sample gave rise to the 28 T cell receptor beta chains below, sequenced in a study of regulatory T cells in long-lasting Graves disease. Indicated time point: newly diagnosed GD, antithyroid drugs for less than 3 months. Generation of the TCR library employed RNA extracted from PBMCs. The authors built TCR beta libraries using iRepertoire HTBI primers and Arm-PCR of CDR3 regions. TCRdb re-called the multiplex PCR reads with MiXCR, one entry per CDR3 protein. This table holds 510,000 or so distinct CDR3 sequences, about 12% found once. This sample also belongs to another study, concerning T cells in Graves' hyperthyroidism and ophthalmopathy.

Sequences were derived from peripheral blood mononuclear cells (PBMCs), sampled at new diagnosis, from a patient treated with antithyroid drugs. The receptors come from a woman under 40 with Graves disease.

This clonotype has at least ten counts. The chain has TRBV30 and TRBJ2-3; the D is unclear. Deletions cut 0 bases from V and 3 bases from J, with 7 bases between. This CDR3 has 13 amino acids. Per germline, CDR1 GTSNPN and CDR2 SVGIG (reference sequence). CDR3 DNA sequence: TGTGCCTGGAGTGTGGACGGAACAGATACGCAGTATTTT. Translation gives CAWSVDGTDTQYF.

In its sample, this clonotype was seen many times. The chain has TRBV28 and TRBJ1-2; possible D gene TRBD1, 6 bases. V shed 8 bases and J shed 2 bases, with 15 bases lying between them. The germline V gene has CDR1 MDHEN and CDR2 SYDVKM. The CDR3 extends over 14 amino acids. The CDR3 protein is CASGKFRGNYGYTF. The CDR3 DNA sequence: TGTGCCAGCGGAAAATTCAGGGGCAACTATGGCTACACCTTC.

This clonotype was seen a few times. The chain uses TRBV5-4 and TRBJ1-6; a weak D match, TRBD1 (6 bases). Trimming stripped 4 bases from V and 11 bases from J, with 16 bases between. Germline V gene lookup returns CDR1 SGHNT and CDR2 YYREEE (reference sequence). The CDR3 loop spans 14 amino acids. DNA for the CDR3: TGTGCCAGCAGCAGTGCAGGGGAGCTGGCACCCCTCCACTTT. Translating gives CASSSAGELAPLHF.

CDR3 protein: CSVVETTRGTQYF. The CDR3 bases are TGCAGCGTTGTGGAGACAACTAGAGGAACGCAGTATTTT. The genes are TRBV29-1 and TRBJ2-3; weak D call: TRBD2 (5 bases). The V gene lost 4 bases and the J gene lost 9 bases, with 17 bases spanning the gap. Germline values: CDR1 SQVTM, CDR2 ANQGSEA. The CDR3 totals 13 residues.

The CDR3 here is CASTQGGTVEKLFF. The CDR3 region has the DNA TGTGCCAGCACTCAGGGCGGGACAGTTGAAAAACTGTTTTTT. The V gene is TRBV2, the J gene TRBJ1-4; 7 positions agree with TRBD1. The trim removed 7 bases at V and 7 bases at J, leaving 9 bases unmatched. Germline CDR1 SNHLY, CDR2 FYNNEI. CDR3 length: 14 amino acids.

Concerning this clonotype: This sequence may be a read error, since a much larger clone differs from it by one base. The genes are TRBV18 and TRBJ2-7, with TRBD2 matching over 7 bases. With 1 base clipped from V and 0 bases from J, the junction kept 6 bases outside the gene matches. CDR3 size: 16 residues. Germline lookup yields CDR1 KGHSH and CDR2 LQKENI. The CDR3 DNA is TGTGCCAGCTCACCACGTGACGGCGGGAGCTCCTACGAGCAGTACTTC. Translated, it gives CASSPRDGGSSYEQYF.

This chain uses TRBV20-1 with TRBJ1-2; 10 nucleotides match TRBD1. There are 16 residues in the CDR3. Germline trimming cut 4 bases from V and 8 bases from J; bases unmatched to any gene: 16. Germline CDR1 reads DFQATT; CDR2 reads SNEGSKA (reference sequence). The CDR3 nucleotides are TGCAGTGCTACAAAGAGAGACAGGGGGCTGGTTAAGGGCTACACCTTC. Amino acids: CSATKRDRGLVKGYTF.

This clonotype was seen ten or more times. This rearrangement joins TRBV6-5 to TRBJ2-7; 15 nucleotides line up with TRBD2. This CDR3 has 20 residues. Losses at the gene ends were 0 bases for V and 0 bases for J; bases not matched to a gene: 9. Germline V gives CDR1 MNHEY, CDR2 SVGAGI. CDR3 protein: CASSYSPGTSGRSVSYEQYF. The CDR3 bases are TGTGCCAGCAGTTACTCCCCTGGGACTAGCGGGAGGTCTGTCTCCTACGAGCAGTACTTC.

The CDR3 region is CAIRVNPNQPQHF. In DNA, the CDR3 is TGTGCCATCCGGGTAAATCCTAATCAGCCCCAGCATTTT. This sequence joins TRBV10-3 and TRBJ1-5; the D is unclear. This CDR3 has 13 residues. V shed 8 bases and J shed 4 bases, with 12 bases lying between them. The germline V gene encodes CDR1 ENHRY and CDR2 SYGVKD.

Ten or more counts support this clonotype. The V call is TRBV2, the J call TRBJ2-5; TRBD1 aligns across 11 bases. The germline CDR1 and CDR2 sequences are SNHLY and FYNNEI. The junction had 4 bases not matched to a gene; V was cut back by 11 bases and J by 5 bases. This CDR3 comprises 12 residues. The CDR3 coding sequence is TGTGCCTGCCGGGACAGGGGGGAGACCCAGTACTTC. Its protein is CACRDRGETQYF. The variable domain in full, completed from reference TRBV2 and TRBJ2-5, reads EPEVTQTPSHQVTQMGQEVILRCVPISNHLYFYWYRQILGQKVEFLVSFYNNEISEKSEIFDDQFSVERPDGSNFTLKIRSTKLEDSAMYFCACRDRGETQYFGPGTRLLVL.

In this sample, this clonotype turned up many times. The chain has TRBV7-2 and TRBJ2-5; D might be TRBD1 (5 bases). The CDR3 runs to 15 residues. Germline CDR1 and CDR2: SGHTA and FQGNSA. V was shortened by 3 bases and J by 5 bases, with 16 bases between the two germline ends. CDR3 DNA: TGTGCCAGCAGCTTCCGTCGCACAGGAGCGGAGACCCAGTACTTC. Translation gives CASSFRRTGAETQYF.

A few counts support this clonotype. This chain connects TRBV28 to TRBJ2-7; the match to TRBD2 covers 13 bases. Germline CDR1 and CDR2: MDHEN and SYDVKM. The V segment lost 7 bases and the J segment 7 bases; nucleotides outside the gene matches: 7. The CDR3 has 14 amino acids. The CDR3 nucleotides read TGTGCCAGCACCCTACTAGCGGGAGGGCCAGAGCAGTACTTC. Translating it yields CASTLLAGGPEQYF.

A few counts support this clonotype. The chain couples TRBV7-9 to TRBJ1-6; D is ambiguous. The CDR3 covers 14 residues. Germline V gene data show CDR1 as SEHNR and CDR2 as FQNEAQ (reference sequence). Trimming shortened V by 2 bases and J by 10 bases, and 12 bases separated the two germline ends. The CDR3 sequence is CASSLRVGVSPLHF. The CDR3 nucleotides are TGTGCCAGCAGCTTACGGGTTGGGGTATCACCCCTCCACTTT.

This clonotype was seen many times. This rearrangement joins TRBV19 to TRBJ2-5, with TRBD1 matching over 7 bases. This CDR3 is built from 16 residues. Germline V lookup: CDR1 LNHDA, CDR2 SQIVND (reference sequence). V shed 6 bases, J shed 2 bases, and the junction held 12 bases outside the gene matches. The CDR3 DNA sequence: TGTGCCAGTAGCCCTTTGTCGGGACAGAAACAAGAGACCCAGTACTTC. It is translated as CASSPLSGQKQETQYF.

This clonotype was detected many times. The chain carries TRBV11-2 and TRBJ1-3; the D is unclear. This CDR3 spans 17 amino acids. V dropped 1 base and J dropped 0 bases, with 13 bases sitting between them. Per germline, CDR1 SGHAT and CDR2 FQNNGV. The CDR3 spells CASSLVVRQISGNTIYF. CDR3 DNA sequence: TGTGCCAGCAGCTTAGTGGTCCGGCAGATCTCTGGAAACACCATATATTTT. The variable domain in full, with the rest retrieved from reference TRBV11-2 and TRBJ1-3, is EAGVAQSPRYKIIEKRQSVAFWCNPISGHATLYWYQQILGQGPKLLIQFQNNGVVDDSQLPKDRFSAERLKGVDSTLKIQPAKLEDSAVYLCASSLVVRQISGNTIYFGEGSWLTVV.

This clonotype came up many times. The V and J genes are TRBV3-1 and TRBJ2-6; 11 nucleotides align to TRBD1. The CDR3 runs to 17 residues. Germline CDR1 LGHDT, CDR2 YNNKEL (reference sequence). The ends lost 3 bases at V and 0 bases at J; junction bases unmatched: 1. CDR3 amino acids: CASSQGQGDSGANVLTF. CDR3 nucleotide sequence: TGTGCCAGCAGCCAGGGACAGGGGGACTCTGGGGCCAACGTCCTGACTTTC.

This clonotype was picked up many times. V usage is TRBV2 and J usage is TRBJ1-2, with D unclear. Germline V gene sequence: CDR1 SNHLY, CDR2 FYNNEI. The V end lost 10 bases, the J end lost 4 bases, and 10 bases lay between the germline ends. This CDR3 has 11 residues. The CDR3 DNA follows: TGTGCCAAGCCGGAGGGCTATGGCTACACCTTC. This codes for CAKPEGYGYTF.

Many counts were recorded for this clonotype. The rearrangement joins TRBV3-1 to TRBJ2-1; D might be TRBD2 (5 bases). The CDR3 loop spans 15 amino acids. CDR1 is LGHDT and CDR2 is YNNKEL in the germline V gene (reference sequence). Trimming left V 5 bases short and J 5 bases short, with 16 bases between. The CDR3 sequence: CASSALERRNNEQFF. The CDR3 DNA sequence: TGTGCCAGCAGCGCCTTGGAGCGGAGAAACAATGAGCAGTTCTTC.

This chain uses TRBV4-1 with TRBJ1-5; D not resolved. The germline gives CDR1 MGHRA, CDR2 YSYEKL. Trimming stripped 1 base from V and 5 bases from J, with 6 bases between. The CDR3 covers 13 residues. For the CDR3, the DNA is TGCGCCAGCAGCCAAGTTAGGGATCAGCCCCAGCATTTT. It encodes CASSQVRDQPQHF.

This clonotype appeared many times. The rearrangement joins TRBV4-1 to TRBJ1-1; no firm D call. V lost 0 bases, J lost 4 bases, and 9 bases lay in between. Germline V CDR1 and CDR2: MGHRA, YSYEKL. This CDR3 spans 14 amino acids. CDR3 sequence: CASSQDAVLTEAFF. As DNA, the CDR3 is TGCGCCAGCAGCCAAGATGCCGTCCTCACTGAAGCTTTCTTT.

Ten or more counts support this clonotype. V is TRBV18 and J is TRBJ1-1; D is uncertain. Germline V CDR1 and CDR2: KGHSH, LQKENI. Trimming shortened V by 3 bases and J by 3 bases, and 20 bases separated the two germline ends. The CDR3 consists of 17 residues. Here the CDR3 reads CASSPTPREAWDTEAFF. The CDR3 DNA follows: TGTGCCAGCTCACCCACCCCACGAGAAGCGTGGGACACTGAAGCTTTCTTT. Supplemented by reference TRBV18 and TRBJ1-1, the full variable domain reads NAGVMQNPRHLVRRRGQEARLRCSPMKGHSHVYWYRQLPEEGLKFMVYLQKENIIDESGMPKERFSAEFPKEGPSILRIQQVVRGDSAAYFCASSPTPREAWDTEAFFGQGTRLTVV.

This clonotype came up many times. The chain recombines TRBV24-1 with TRBJ2-1, with TRBD1 matching 10 bases. The CDR3 sequence is 15 residues long. Germline loops: CDR1 KGHDR, CDR2 SFDVKD. V gave up 4 bases and J gave up 5 bases; unmatched junction bases: 4. The CDR3 bases are TGTGCCACCAGTGACCCGGACAGGGGGGACAATGAGCAGTTCTTC. Translating gives CATSDPDRGDNEQFF.

This clonotype was detected a few times. J is TRBJ1-2 and V is TRBV25-1; tentatively, D is TRBD1 (5 bases). The CDR3 runs to 11 residues. CDR1 and CDR2 (germline): MGHDK, SYGVNS. V was cut by 6 bases and J by 8 bases, with 10 bases left in between. CDR3 DNA: TGTGCCAGCAGAACCAGGGACGGCTACACCTTC. Translated: CASRTRDGYTF.

This clonotype was seen ten or more times. The gene calls are TRBV20-1 and TRBJ2-3; 11 bases map to TRBD2. Germline V gene sequence: CDR1 DFQATT, CDR2 SNEGSKA (reference sequence). J lost 3 bases, V lost 3 bases, and 5 bases had no gene match. The CDR3 extends over 15 amino acids. The CDR3 bases are TGCAGTGCTAGTCAAACTAGCGGGAGAACAGATACGCAGTATTTT. Protein sequence: CSASQTSGRTDTQYF.

There are many counts of this clonotype. The chain recombines TRBV19 with TRBJ2-5; 8 bases map to TRBD2. Germline CDR1 and CDR2: LNHDA and SQIVND (reference sequence). With V trimmed by 6 bases and J by 4 bases, 10 bases remained unmatched. This CDR3 is 15 amino acids long. The CDR3 DNA sequence: TGTGCCAGTAGAGCTAACCGGGAGGGCGTAGAGACCCAGTACTTC. This gives the protein CASRANREGVETQYF. The full variable domain, rest sourced from reference TRBV19 and TRBJ2-5, is DGGITQSPKYLFRKEGQNVTLSCEQNLNHDAMYWYRQDPGQGLRLIYYSQIVNDFQKGDIAEGYSVSREKKESFPLTVTSAQKNPTAFYLCASRANREGVETQYFGPGTRLLVL.

The chain employs TRBV19 and TRBJ2-2; a weak D match, TRBD2 (6 bases). Germline V CDR1 and CDR2: LNHDA, SQIVND (reference sequence). Trimming removed 3 bases from V and 2 bases from J, with 13 bases in between. The CDR3 extends over 16 amino acids. The CDR3 nucleotides read TGTGCCAGTAGTATCACTAGCAGAGCCAACACCGGGGAGCTGTTTTTT. Encoded protein: CASSITSRANTGELFF.

This chain links TRBV29-1 with TRBJ2-4; D is unresolved. The germline CDR1 and CDR2 sequences are SQVTM and ANQGSEA. There are 14 residues in the CDR3. V lost 6 bases and J 1 base, leaving 13 bases between the germline ends. The CDR3 here is CSVRTVGAKNIQYF. CDR3 in DNA: TGCAGCGTAAGGACCGTTGGGGCCAAAAACATTCAGTACTTC.

In its sample, this clonotype was seen a few times. This may arise from a read error, as a much more abundant clone is one base away. The CDR3 bases are TGTGCCAGCAGCCATTACGGGACGTACGAGGCAGATACGCAGTATTTT. As protein: CASSHYGTYEADTQYF. The V call is TRBV7-9, the J call TRBJ2-3; either TRBD1 or TRBD2 may supply D (5 bases each). Germline V lookup: CDR1 SEHNR, CDR2 FQNEAQ (reference sequence). Trimming took off 5 bases at V and 4 bases at J, with 19 bases between the two ends. The CDR3 contains 16 residues.